The 12 T cell receptor beta chains reported below all come from one sample, sequenced in a study of shared clonotypes between healthy human individuals. Produced via immunoSEQ multiplex PCR; TCRdb's table is partial and in-frame only. In the table there are roughly 2.2 million clones, roughly 90% of which are singletons. Sequenced input: naive CD4+ T cells from PBMCs. Subset denoted: CD45RA+ positively selected. The origin of the receptors is a man younger than 35 in good health. Some clones in this sample may be carry-over from other donors' samples.

V is TRBV6-6 and J is TRBJ1-1; D unclear. V lost 0 bases, J lost 3 bases, and 5 bases lay in between. The germline CDR1 and CDR2 sequences are MNHNY and SVGAGI (reference sequence). CDR3 size: 13 residues. The CDR3 DNA reads as TGTGCCAGCAGTTACTCCACATACACTGAAGCTTTCTTT. Its translation is CASSYSTYTEAFF.

The V and J genes are TRBV6-5 and TRBJ2-2, with 9 nucleotides matching TRBD2. CDR1 MNHEY and CDR2 SVGAGI come from the germline V gene. V dropped 6 bases and J dropped 3; count of bases not matched to a gene: 5. This CDR3 region has 15 residues. In nucleotides, the CDR3 is TGTGCCAGCAGCTACGGGACTAGCTACACCGGGGAGCTGTTTTTT. This sequence encodes CASSYGTSYTGELFF.

This chain connects TRBV7-9 to TRBJ2-3; 10 nucleotides line up with TRBD1. V trimming: 0 bases; J trimming: 3 bases; junction bases outside the gene matches: 3. CDR1 and CDR2 (germline): SEHNR, FQNEAQ (reference sequence). The CDR3 is 16 amino acids. The CDR3 spells CASSLATGGSTDTQYF. The CDR3 region has the DNA TGTGCCAGCAGCTTAGCGACAGGGGGCTCGACAGATACGCAGTATTTT.

This chain's CDR3 is CASSLGLTSGRTEQYF. CDR3 bases: TGTGCCAGCAGCTTAGGCTTGACTAGCGGGAGGACCGAGCAGTACTTC. This chain links TRBV7-9 with TRBJ2-7; 13 nucleotides align to TRBD2. The V and J ends lost 1 base and 6 bases, in that order; junction bases with no gene match: 6. The CDR3 has 16 residues. Germline V gene lookup returns CDR1 SEHNR and CDR2 FQNEAQ (reference sequence). The full variable domain, with the rest looked up from reference TRBV7-9 and TRBJ2-7, is DTGVSQNPRHKITKRGQNVTFRCDPISEHNRLYWYRQTLGQGPEFLTYFQNEAQLEKSRLLSDRFSAERPKGSFSTLEIQRTEQGDSAMYLCASSLGLTSGRTEQYFGPGTRLTVT.

As concerns this clone: The same CDR3 can be traced to other DNA sequences in this sample. The chain employs TRBV5-1 and TRBJ2-2; D is ambiguous. This CDR3 region has 15 residues. CDR1 and CDR2 from the germline V gene are SGHRS and YFSETQ. V was cut by 5 bases and J by 0 bases, with 11 bases left in between. CDR3 bases: TGCGCCAGCAGTCCCGACCCCCCGAACACCGGGGAGCTGTTTTTT. Translating gives CASSPDPPNTGELFF. The entire variable domain, with the rest obtained from reference TRBV5-1 and TRBJ2-2, is as follows: KAGVTQTPRYLIKTRGQQVTLSCSPISGHRSVSWYQQTPGQGLQFLFEYFSETQRNKGNFPGRFSGRQFSNSRSEMNVSTLELGDSALYLCASSPDPPNTGELFFGEGSRLTVL.

The chain couples TRBV28 to TRBJ1-2; D call uncertain. Per the germline V gene, CDR1 is MDHEN and CDR2 is SYDVKM. Trimming removed 2 bases from V and 4 bases from J, with 8 bases in between. The CDR3 runs to 13 residues. In DNA form, the CDR3 reads TGTGCCAGCAGTTTAAGTGGGTTCTATGGCTACACCTTC. Translated: CASSLSGFYGYTF.

In its sample, this clone was seen once. The J gene is TRBJ1-2, the V gene TRBV21-1; the table's D gene call, TRBD1, was not cross checked with the DNA. TRBV21-1 is assigned pseudogene status. The length of the CDR3 is 18 residues. The CDR3 sequence is CASSKEGPTGGCVYGYTF. CDR3 nucleotide sequence: TGTGCCAGCAGCAAAGAGGGGCCCACAGGGGGCTGCGTCTATGGCTACACCTTC.

This chain uses TRBV6-6 with TRBJ2-1; 12 bases agree with TRBD2. The V gene's germline CDR1 is MNHNY and CDR2 SVGAGI (reference sequence). This CDR3 contains 16 residues. The CDR3 coding sequence is TGTGCGGTCGGTACGCTAGCGGGAGGGGGTTTCAATGAGCAGTTCTTC. Encoded protein: CAVGTLAGGGFNEQFF.

Note on this clone: This CDR3 is also generated by other DNA sequences in the sample. V and J are TRBV7-9 and TRBJ1-1, with unresolved D. This CDR3 is built from 14 residues. Germline V lookup: CDR1 SEHNR, CDR2 FQNEAQ (reference sequence). The V end lost 1 base, the J end lost 3 bases, and 9 bases lay between the germline ends. The CDR3 region is CASSLDRGDTEAFF. The DNA of the CDR3 is TGTGCCAGCAGCTTAGATCGCGGAGACACTGAAGCTTTCTTT.

The chain uses TRBV4-1 and TRBJ2-7; TRBD1 agrees at 11 bases. CDR1 and CDR2 (germline): MGHRA, YSYEKL. CDR3 length equals 15 residues. The V and J ends lost 4 bases and 4 bases, in that order; junction bases with no gene match: 6. In DNA, the CDR3 is TGCGCCAGCAGCCGACCGGGACAGGGGGGATACGAGCAGTACTTC. It yields the protein CASSRPGQGGYEQYF.

This clone was recorded once. The J gene is TRBJ2-3, the V gene TRBV5-1; no reliable D call. CDR3 length equals 15 residues. Germline values: CDR1 SGHRS, CDR2 YFSETQ. The ends were cut back, 4 bases at V and 3 bases at J, with 15 bases in the middle. Here the CDR3 DNA reads TGCGCCAGCAGCCCACAAACTCCCAGAACAGATACGCAGTATTTT. Translation: CASSPQTPRTDTQYF. Full variable domain (outside the CDR3, taken from reference TRBV5-1 and TRBJ2-3): KAGVTQTPRYLIKTRGQQVTLSCSPISGHRSVSWYQQTPGQGLQFLFEYFSETQRNKGNFPGRFSGRQFSNSRSEMNVSTLELGDSALYLCASSPQTPRTDTQYFGPGTRLTVL.

The CDR3 coding sequence is TGTGCCAGTAGCTCAGGAGTTTGGACGCAGTATTTT. Its translation is CASSSGVWTQYF. J is TRBJ2-3 and V is TRBV19; D is undetermined. From germline, CDR1 is LNHDA and CDR2 SQIVND (reference sequence). The CDR3 is 12 residues long. The V and J ends lost 6 bases and 9 bases respectively, with 13 bases between them.